This T cell receptor (beta chain) originates from a study of shared clonotypes between healthy human individuals. Only CD45RO-negative cells positively selected for CCR7 counted as naive CD8 cells, so terminally differentiated effector memory CD45RA+ cells were excluded. Study-wide findings and caveats: Among donors, the sharing of clonotypes was expected to be influenced by sequencing depth. Despite large depth, sorted-subset datasets appeared incompletely sequenced.

To note about this clone: The antigen is not known. At the DNA level, this CDR3 is encoded by other sequences in the same sample as well.

The protocol was immunoSEQ multiplex PCR, while the TCRdb copy is restricted to in-frame clones and leaves out a portion. The table lists about 2.2 million clones, just over 90% of them singletons. The CDR3 consists of 14 residues. V lost 5 bases, J lost 7 bases, and 5 bases stayed unmatched. Germline CDR1 MDHEN, CDR2 SYDVKM. This sequence was found in a man aged 18-30 years in good health. Some clones in this sample may be carry-over from other donors' samples. Material: naive CD8+ T cells from PBMCs. This chain connects TRBV28 to TRBJ2-7, with 13 positions matching TRBD2. The CDR3: CASSGLAGVGEQYF. The CDR3 region has the DNA TGTGCCAGCAGTGGACTAGCGGGAGTAGGGGAGCAGTACTTC.